Detailed here is one T cell receptor beta chain. Donation came from healthy HIV-negative adults that had no recent acute infections or vaccinations. Around 82 million PBMCs supplied genomic DNA for unsorted samples. The data derive from a study of shared clonotypes between healthy human individuals. Study context: The composition of the donors was a couple of women and a few men aged 18 to 49.

TCRdb keeps only in-frame clones here, not all; method: immunoSEQ multiplex PCR. This sample has roughly 500,000 clones, with roughly 80% found just once. Germline CDR1 reads GTSNPN; CDR2 reads SVGIG (reference sequence). The V end lost 3 bases, the J end lost 3 bases, and 9 bases lay between the germline ends. CDR3 length: 13 residues. Specimen: PBMCs. This chain joins TRBV30 and TRBJ1-3; no clear D gene. This receptor was identified in a woman aged 40 to 55 in good health. Some clones in this sample may be carry-over from other donors' samples. The CDR3 coding sequence is TGTGCCTGGAGCCGAAATTTTGGAAACACCATATATTTT. It yields the protein CAWSRNFGNTIYF.